The 20 T cell receptor beta chains presented below share a single source sample, sequenced in a study of human T cells and chemical hapten exposure. TCRdb re-called the RACE reads with MiXCR, one entry per CDR3 protein. This sample carries tens of thousands of distinct CDR3 sequences, 10% to 15% of them seen once, and the ten largest clones take approximately 1.9%. The sample's time point: pre-sensitization, week 0. Treatment here: therapeutic diphenylcyclopropenone sensitization with weekly scalp DPC. Unfractionated whole blood was the source from which total RNA was extracted. The sample consisted of whole blood, taken in connection with sensitization to the hapten diphenylcyclopropenone (DPC). The receptors were gathered from a woman in her thirties or forties with alopecia areata. Some clones in this sample may be carry-over from other donors' samples.

The gene calls are TRBV10-3 and TRBJ1-3; 7 bases map to TRBD1. Germline values: CDR1 ENHRY, CDR2 SYGVKD. J gave up 0 bases and V 10 bases, and 12 bases lay outside the gene matches. The CDR3 loop spans 16 amino acids. This chain's CDR3 is CATLLSTGNSGNTIYF. Written as DNA, the CDR3 is TGTGCCACCCTCCTCTCGACAGGGAACTCTGGAAACACCATATATTTT.

This clonotype was observed at least ten times. The rearrangement joins TRBV28 to TRBJ2-6; 7 positions match TRBD1. There are 16 residues in the CDR3. CDR1 MDHEN and CDR2 SYDVKM come from the germline V gene. Germline trimming cut 8 bases from V and 0 bases from J; bases unmatched to any gene: 7. CDR3 nucleotides: TGTGCCAGCCAGACAGGGTACCACTCTGGGGCCAACGTCCTGACTTTC. Its translation: CASQTGYHSGANVLTF.

This clonotype was observed at least ten times. V usage is TRBV3-1 and J usage is TRBJ2-1; D gene ambiguous. Germline V gene data show CDR1 as LGHDT and CDR2 as YNNKEL (reference sequence). Trimming stripped 1 base from V and 12 bases from J, with 10 bases between. The CDR3 spans 12 residues. CDR3 DNA: TGTGCCAGCAGCCAAGGGCCTACCATGCAGTTCTTC. This translates into CASSQGPTMQFF.

This clonotype appeared a few times. This chain links TRBV27 with TRBJ1-2; TRBD1 might be the D (6 bases). The V end was cut by 7 bases, the J end by 6 bases, with 18 bases between. This CDR3 is built from 14 residues. Germline V gene lookup returns CDR1 MNHEY and CDR2 SMNVEV (reference sequence). Written as DNA, the CDR3 is TGTGCCAGCACCTTTAGGGGGGGCGCGAATGGCTACACCTTC. Translated: CASTFRGGANGYTF.

This clonotype has a count of ten or more. An end of the junction differs from the germline gene, which may be a read error. The chain has TRBV7-3 and TRBJ2-6, with 10 nucleotides matching TRBD1. The CDR3 extends over 18 amino acids. CDR1 SGHTA and CDR2 FQGTGA come from the germline V gene. The CDR3 DNA reads as TGTGCCAGCAGCCTAACCGGGACAGGGGCAATTGGGGCCAACGTCCTGACTTTC. This codes for CASSLTGTGAIGANVLTF.

This clonotype was found many times. The gene calls are TRBV11-2 and TRBJ2-3; 8 bases match TRBD2. CDR1 SGHAT and CDR2 FQNNGV come from the germline V gene. Unmatched junction bases numbered 1, after V lost 1 base and J lost 4 bases. This CDR3 region has 14 residues. The CDR3 is CASSLGSGADTQYF. In DNA, the CDR3 is TGTGCCAGCAGCTTAGGTAGCGGGGCAGATACGCAGTATTTT.

The chain carries TRBV10-3 and TRBJ2-3; 10 nucleotides match TRBD2. The CDR3 runs to 16 residues. V lost 3 bases, J lost 0 bases, and 3 bases stayed unmatched. Per germline, CDR1 ENHRY and CDR2 SYGVKD. The CDR3 region has the DNA TGTGCCATCAGTGACACACTAGCGGGGAGCACAGATACGCAGTATTTT. Protein sequence: CAISDTLAGSTDTQYF.

This clonotype was detected ten times or more. J is TRBJ2-1 and V is TRBV29-1; possibly TRBD2 for D (6 bases). V dropped 6 bases and J dropped 9 bases, with 15 bases sitting between them. The length of the CDR3 is 12 residues. Germline V gives CDR1 SQVTM, CDR2 ANQGSEA. The CDR3 DNA sequence: TGCAGCGTCCGGGACTCTGGGAGTGAGCAGTTCTTC. Translating it yields CSVRDSGSEQFF.

In its sample, this clonotype was seen a few times. The chain has TRBV29-1 and TRBJ1-2, with D perhaps matching TRBD1 (6 bases). The germline CDR1 and CDR2 sequences are SQVTM and ANQGSEA. This CDR3 is 12 amino acids long. The V and J ends lost 7 bases and 5 bases respectively, with 14 bases between them. The CDR3 region is CSGTDRGYGYTF. The DNA of the CDR3 is TGCAGCGGCACGGACAGAGGATATGGCTACACCTTC.

The chain joins TRBV28 to TRBJ1-1; 11 bases agree with TRBD1. The CDR3 extends over 16 amino acids. Trimming cost V 6 bases and J 4 bases; bases outside gene matches: 10. CDR1 MDHEN and CDR2 SYDVKM come from the germline V gene. The CDR3 sequence is CASSRAGTGGRTEAFF. The CDR3 DNA follows: TGTGCCAGCAGCCGAGCCGGGACAGGGGGTCGCACTGAAGCTTTCTTT.

This clonotype occurred many times. The chain combines TRBV29-1 with TRBJ1-2; D is perhaps TRBD1 (5 bases). V was pared by 4 bases and J by 4 bases, with 13 bases between. The CDR3 has 13 amino acids. The germline V gene encodes CDR1 SQVTM and CDR2 ANQGSEA. CDR3 DNA sequence: TGCAGCGTTGTGGGAGGGGACGGCTATGGCTACACCTTC. Amino acid sequence: CSVVGGDGYGYTF.

The rearrangement uses TRBV20-1 and TRBJ2-3; D uncertain. Between the trimmed V and J ends, which lost 5 bases and 1 base, there was a span of 10 bases. The CDR3 is 13 amino acids. CDR1 and CDR2 from the germline V gene are DFQATT and SNEGSKA (reference sequence). CDR3 loop: CSAAWSGTDTQYF. The CDR3 DNA reads TGCAGTGCTGCCTGGTCGGGCACAGATACGCAGTATTTT.

This clonotype was detected many times. This chain uses TRBV29-1 with TRBJ1-1; D is uncertain. The CDR3 loop spans 10 amino acids. The V gene's germline CDR1 is SQVTM and CDR2 ANQGSEA. V lost 2 bases and J 9 bases, leaving 7 bases between the germline ends. In DNA, the CDR3 is TGCAGCGTTGAATATGAAAAAGCTTTCTTT. Amino acid sequence: CSVEYEKAFF.

This clonotype was seen repeatedly, ten times or more. CDR3 loop: CASSLGWVGKNIQYF. DNA for the CDR3: TGTGCCAGCAGTTTAGGGTGGGTTGGCAAAAACATTCAGTACTTC. The chain recombines TRBV12-3 or TRBV12-4 with TRBJ2-4; no clear D. This CDR3 is built from 15 residues. Deletions cut 1 base from V and 3 bases from J, with 10 bases between.

This clonotype was detected a few times. The gene calls are TRBV6-5 and TRBJ1-1; no firm D call. Germline V lookup: CDR1 MNHEY, CDR2 SVGAGI. This CDR3 has 14 residues. V was cut by 6 bases and J by 3 bases, with 14 bases left in between. CDR3 bases: TGTGCCAGCAGCCAGATGCCGGTCTACACTGAAGCTTTCTTT. This sequence encodes CASSQMPVYTEAFF.

V gene TRBV5-1 combines with J gene TRBJ2-7; 7 bases map to TRBD1. V gave up 4 bases and J gave up 3 bases; unmatched junction bases: 7. Germline CDR1 is SGHRS and CDR2 is YFSETQ. This CDR3 is built from 14 residues. CDR3 amino acids: CASSPGTENYEQYF. DNA of the CDR3: TGCGCCAGCAGCCCCGGGACAGAGAACTACGAGCAGTACTTC.

This clonotype showed up just a few times. This chain connects TRBV28 to TRBJ2-7; D is undetermined. Germline V gene sequence: CDR1 MDHEN, CDR2 SYDVKM. The CDR3 has 11 residues. V was shortened by 5 bases and J by 2 bases, with 4 bases between the two germline ends. As DNA, the CDR3 is TGTGCCAGCAGTGTAGCCTACGAGCAGTACTTC. It codes for CASSVAYEQYF.

This chain uses TRBV10-3 with TRBJ1-4, with D maybe TRBD1 (5 bases). The germline V gene encodes CDR1 ENHRY and CDR2 SYGVKD. V was pared by 3 bases and J by 2 bases, with 13 bases between. The CDR3 extends over 16 amino acids. The CDR3 reads CAISDGGAATNEKLFF. CDR3 sequence (DNA): TGTGCCATCAGTGATGGAGGGGCCGCCACTAATGAAAAACTGTTTTTT.

In DNA form, the CDR3 reads TGTGCCAGCAGCTTATTTGCTACGCAGTATTTT. This gives the protein CASSLFATQYF. This chain uses TRBV7-2 with TRBJ2-3; no clear D gene. Germline-derived CDR1 and CDR2 are SGHTA and FQGNSA. This CDR3 spans 11 amino acids. Trimming took off 2 bases at V and 8 bases at J, with 5 bases between the two ends. Variable domain in full (rest from reference TRBV7-2 and TRBJ2-3): GAGVSQSPSNKVTEKGKDVELRCDPISGHTALYWYRQSLGQGLEFLIYFQGNSAPDKSGLPSDRFSAERTGGSVSTLTIQRTQQEDSAVYLCASSLFATQYFGPGTRLTVL.

At least ten counts were recorded for this clonotype. The genes are TRBV7-9 and TRBJ2-3; 9 nucleotides align to TRBD1. CDR3 size: 16 residues. Germline V gene lookup returns CDR1 SEHNR and CDR2 FQNEAQ (reference sequence). J was trimmed by 6 bases and V by 1 base; bases with no gene match: 8. The CDR3 is CASSLGGTGFSDTQYF. The CDR3 region has the DNA TGTGCCAGCAGCTTAGGCGGGACAGGGTTTTCTGATACGCAGTATTTT.